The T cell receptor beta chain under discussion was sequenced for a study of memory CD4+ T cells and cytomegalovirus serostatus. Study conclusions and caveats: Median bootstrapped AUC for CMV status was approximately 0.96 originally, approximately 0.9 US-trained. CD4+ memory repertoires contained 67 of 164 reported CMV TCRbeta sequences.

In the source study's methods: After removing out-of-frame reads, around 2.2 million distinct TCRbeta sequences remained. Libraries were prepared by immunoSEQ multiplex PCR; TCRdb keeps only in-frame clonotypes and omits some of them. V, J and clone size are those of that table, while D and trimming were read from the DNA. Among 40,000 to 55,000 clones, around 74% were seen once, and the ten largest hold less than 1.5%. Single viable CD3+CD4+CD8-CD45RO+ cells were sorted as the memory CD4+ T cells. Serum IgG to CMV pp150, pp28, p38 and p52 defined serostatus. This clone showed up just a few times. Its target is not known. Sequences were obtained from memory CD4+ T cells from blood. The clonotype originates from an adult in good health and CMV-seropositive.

CDR3 DNA: TGCAGTGCTAGTAACAGTTATGGCTACACCTTC. This encodes CSASNSYGYTF. The chain is built from TRBV20-1 and TRBJ1-2; D unclear. V was pared by 3 bases and J by 5 bases, with 7 bases between. Germline loops: CDR1 DFQATT, CDR2 SNEGSKA (reference sequence). The CDR3 is made up of 11 amino acids.